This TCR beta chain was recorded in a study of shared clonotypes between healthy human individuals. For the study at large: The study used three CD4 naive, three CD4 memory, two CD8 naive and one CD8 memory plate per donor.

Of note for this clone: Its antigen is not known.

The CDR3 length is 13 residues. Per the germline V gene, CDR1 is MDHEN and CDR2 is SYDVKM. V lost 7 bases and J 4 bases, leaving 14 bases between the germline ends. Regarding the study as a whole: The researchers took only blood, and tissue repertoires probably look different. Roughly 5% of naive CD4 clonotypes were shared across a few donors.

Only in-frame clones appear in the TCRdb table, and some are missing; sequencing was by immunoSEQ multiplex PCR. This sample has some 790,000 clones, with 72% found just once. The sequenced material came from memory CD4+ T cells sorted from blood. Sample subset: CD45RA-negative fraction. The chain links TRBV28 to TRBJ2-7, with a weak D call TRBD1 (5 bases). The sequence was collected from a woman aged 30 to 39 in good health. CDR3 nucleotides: TGTGCCAGCACCCACCCAACAGGTTACGAGCAGTACTTC. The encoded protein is CASTHPTGYEQYF.